These 10 T cell receptor beta chains share one sample of origin, sequenced in a study of T-cell reconstitution after alpha-beta-depleted transplantation in children. Preparation of the TCRbeta library was carried out with unique molecular identifiers. Each CDR3 protein is one row after TCRdb ran MiXCR on the PCR reads. The sample lists approximately 44,000 distinct CDR3 sequences; 5.5% to 7.5% were seen once. Sequencing used PBMCs, mostly from graft donor cells, obtained 60 days after TCRalphabeta/CD19-depleted stem cell transplant. All receptors derive from a female patient aged 2 to 10 who had a stem cell transplant for aplastic anemia, so the T cells may come from the graft donor.

This clonotype turned up a few times. The gene calls are TRBV7-2 and TRBJ2-2; possibly TRBD2 for D (7 bases). Trimming took off 1 base at V and 1 base at J, with 19 bases between the two ends. Germline V gene sequence: CDR1 SGHTA, CDR2 FQGNSA. The CDR3 contains 19 residues. The CDR3 protein is CASSLVGRAGAMNTGELFF. The DNA for the CDR3 is TGTGCCAGCAGCTTAGTTGGTCGGGCGGGGGCCATGAACACCGGGGAGCTGTTTTTT. The whole variable domain, remainder taken from reference TRBV7-2 and TRBJ2-2, is GAGVSQSPSNKVTEKGKDVELRCDPISGHTALYWYRQSLGQGLEFLIYFQGNSAPDKSGLPSDRFSAERTGGSVSTLTIQRTQQEDSAVYLCASSLVGRAGAMNTGELFFGEGSRLTVL.

This clonotype has a count of ten or more. The chain recombines TRBV7-3 with TRBJ2-1; 7 nucleotides match TRBD1. The CDR3 has 15 amino acids. Germline V CDR1 and CDR2: SGHTA, FQGTGA. Losses at the gene ends were 0 bases for V and 4 bases for J; bases not matched to a gene: 3. The CDR3 protein is CASSLTRDSYNEQFF. The CDR3 DNA is TGTGCCAGCAGCTTAACCCGGGACAGTTACAATGAGCAGTTCTTC. Complete variable domain (other parts from reference TRBV7-3 and TRBJ2-1): GAGVSQTPSNKVTEKGKYVELRCDPISGHTALYWYRQSLGQGPEFLIYFQGTGAADDSGLPNDRFFAVRPEGSVSTLKIQRTERGDSAVYLCASSLTRDSYNEQFFGPGTRLTVL.

At least ten counts were recorded for this clonotype. The J gene is TRBJ2-1, the V gene TRBV5-1, with 14 bases that match TRBD2. The CDR3 sequence is 18 residues long. The V segment lost 0 bases and the J segment 14 bases; nucleotides outside the gene matches: 16. Germline CDR1 reads SGHRS; CDR2 reads YFSETQ. This CDR3 reads CASSLESPGTSGSFLKFF. The CDR3 DNA sequence: TGCGCCAGCAGCTTGGAGAGTCCCGGGACTAGCGGGAGTTTCCTTAAGTTCTTC.

J is TRBJ2-3 and V is TRBV2; 10 nucleotides line up with TRBD2. V lost 2 bases to trimming and J lost 6 bases; unmatched junction nucleotides: 11. The CDR3 runs 17 residues. CDR1 and CDR2 (germline): SNHLY, FYNNEI. DNA for the CDR3: TGTGCCAGCAGTGAATTGGGGGGAGCGGGGGGGCTGGATACGCAGTATTTT. Residues: CASSELGGAGGLDTQYF. The full variable domain, in which reference TRBV2 and TRBJ2-3 provide the parts outside the CDR3, is EPEVTQTPSHQVTQMGQEVILRCVPISNHLYFYWYRQILGQKVEFLVSFYNNEISEKSEIFDDQFSVERPDGSNFTLKIRSTKLEDSAMYFCASSELGGAGGLDTQYFGPGTRLTVL.

In this sample, this clonotype turned up a few times. The chain uses TRBV6-1 and TRBJ1-2; 7 bases map to TRBD1. Losses at the gene ends were 5 bases for V and 0 bases for J; bases not matched to a gene: 6. The germline V gene has CDR1 MNHNS and CDR2 SASEGT. This CDR3 contains 15 residues. CDR3 sequence reads: CASSTRTGANYGYTF. DNA of the CDR3: TGTGCCAGCAGTACCCGGACAGGAGCTAACTATGGCTACACCTTC.

V gene TRBV4-3 combines with J gene TRBJ2-7, with D tentatively TRBD2 (6 bases). This CDR3 is built from 19 residues. V lost 2 bases and J lost 0, with 23 bases in between. Germline values: CDR1 LGHNA, CDR2 YSLEER. CDR3 DNA sequence: TGCGCCAGCAGCCAACTCGGGGGAGGAGCGTCTAAACTCTCCTACGAGCAGTACGTC. Translated: CASSQLGGGASKLSYEQYV.

Ten or more counts support this clonotype. V gene TRBV29-1 combines with J gene TRBJ2-1; TRBD2 agrees at 7 bases. The CDR3 loop spans 14 amino acids. With 4 bases clipped from V and 7 bases from J, the junction kept 10 bases outside the gene matches. Looked up from germline, CDR1 is SQVTM and CDR2 is ANQGSEA. The CDR3 sequence: CSVAGGGGENEQFF. The CDR3 DNA sequence: TGCAGCGTTGCAGGAGGCGGGGGTGAGAATGAGCAGTTCTTC.

This clonotype was counted ten times or more. V and J are TRBV4-2 and TRBJ2-1; the match to TRBD2 covers 10 bases. The V segment lost 0 bases and the J segment 8 bases; nucleotides outside the gene matches: 4. The germline CDR1 and CDR2 sequences are LGHNA and YNFKEQ. CDR3 length: 15 amino acids. CDR3 coding DNA: TGTGCCAGCAGCCAAGACCTAGCGGGAGTATATGAGCAGTTCTTC. Translated, it gives CASSQDLAGVYEQFF.

Only a few counts were recorded for this clonotype. The chain recombines TRBV6-5 with TRBJ1-2, with 10 nucleotides matching TRBD1. This CDR3 has 15 amino acids. With 4 bases clipped from V and 3 bases from J, the junction kept 5 bases outside the gene matches. In germline, CDR1 is MNHEY, CDR2 SVGAGI. The CDR3 DNA sequence: TGTGCCAGCAGTTCCAAGGGACAGGGGCACTATGGCTACACCTTC. Translated, it gives CASSSKGQGHYGYTF.

This clonotype was seen repeatedly, ten times or more. V is TRBV6-1 and J is TRBJ1-3; TRBD1 matches 7 bases. Germline-derived CDR1 and CDR2 are MNHNS and SASEGT. The CDR3 spans 14 residues. V lost 11 bases to trimming and J lost 4 bases; unmatched junction nucleotides: 11. CDR3 nucleotide sequence: TGTGCCGCAAGACAGGGTTGGTCCGGAAACACCATATATTTT. Translation: CAARQGWSGNTIYF.